This TCR beta chain stems from a study of blood T cell repertoires in COVID-19. Produced via immunoSEQ multiplex PCR; TCRdb's table is partial and in-frame only. The repertoire consists of about 170,000 clones, with about 86% occurring once and the leading ten covering roughly 19%. This clone was observed a handful of times. Germline V CDR1 and CDR2: LGHNT, FRNRAP. This CDR3 region has 10 residues. Trimming left V 6 bases short and J 2 bases short, with 2 bases between. The specimen sequenced was peripheral blood. The clonotype was recovered from a woman in her seventies who had recovered from COVID-19. The chain has TRBV12-5 and TRBJ2-7; D is unresolved. CDR3 bases: TGTGCTAGTGGCGCCTACGAGCAGTACTTC. This encodes CASGAYEQYF. The whole variable domain, remainder taken from reference TRBV12-5 and TRBJ2-7, is DARVTQTPRHKVTEMGQEVTMRCQPILGHNTVFWYRQTMMQGLELLAYFRNRAPLDDSGMPKDRFSAEMPDATLATLKIQPSEPRDSAVYFCASGAYEQYFGPGTRLTVT.